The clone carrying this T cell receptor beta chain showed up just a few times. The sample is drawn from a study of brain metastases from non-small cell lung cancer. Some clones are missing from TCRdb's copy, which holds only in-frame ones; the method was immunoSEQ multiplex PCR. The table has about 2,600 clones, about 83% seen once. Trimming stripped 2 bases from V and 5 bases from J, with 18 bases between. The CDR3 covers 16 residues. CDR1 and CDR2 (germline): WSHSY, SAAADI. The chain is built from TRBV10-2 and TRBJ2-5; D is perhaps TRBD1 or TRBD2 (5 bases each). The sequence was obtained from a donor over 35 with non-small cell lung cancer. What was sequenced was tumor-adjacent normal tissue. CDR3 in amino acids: CASSEAKGRGLETQYF. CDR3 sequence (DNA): TGCGCCAGCAGTGAGGCCAAAGGTCGGGGCCTCGAGACCCAGTACTTC.